These 3 T cell receptor beta chains were all obtained from the same sample, sequenced in a study of blood T cell repertoires in COVID-19. Some clones are missing from TCRdb's copy, which holds only in-frame ones; the method was immunoSEQ multiplex PCR. The sample yields fewer than 500,000 clones, over 85% seen once. Sequencing was performed on peripheral blood. Source of these receptors: a man between 18 and 35 years old with COVID-19, enrolled during active disease.

The J gene is TRBJ2-1, the V gene TRBV2; 8 nucleotides align to TRBD1. The CDR3 has 13 residues. Per germline, CDR1 SNHLY and CDR2 FYNNEI. The junction had 2 bases not matched to a gene; V was cut back by 7 bases and J by 3 bases. The CDR3 loop is CASTQGDYNEQFF. The CDR3, as DNA: TGTGCCAGCACACAGGGGGACTACAATGAGCAGTTCTTC.

V and J are TRBV6-5 and TRBJ1-2, with 12 nucleotides matching TRBD1. This CDR3 spans 14 amino acids. Germline CDR1 and CDR2: MNHEY and SVGAGI. With V trimmed by 10 bases and J by 7 bases, 10 bases remained unmatched. The CDR3 protein is CATTGTGGSGGYTF. The CDR3 DNA is TGTGCCACCACCGGGACAGGGGGCTCCGGTGGCTACACCTTC.

The CDR3 DNA reads TGTGCCAGTAGTATATTTGGGCGGGGGACCTACGAGCAGTACTTC. It encodes CASSIFGRGTYEQYF. V is TRBV19 and J is TRBJ2-7, with 7 bases aligning to TRBD2. Germline lookup yields CDR1 LNHDA and CDR2 SQIVND (reference sequence). The CDR3 covers 15 residues. V was clipped by 2 bases and J by 2 bases; unmatched bases: 6.